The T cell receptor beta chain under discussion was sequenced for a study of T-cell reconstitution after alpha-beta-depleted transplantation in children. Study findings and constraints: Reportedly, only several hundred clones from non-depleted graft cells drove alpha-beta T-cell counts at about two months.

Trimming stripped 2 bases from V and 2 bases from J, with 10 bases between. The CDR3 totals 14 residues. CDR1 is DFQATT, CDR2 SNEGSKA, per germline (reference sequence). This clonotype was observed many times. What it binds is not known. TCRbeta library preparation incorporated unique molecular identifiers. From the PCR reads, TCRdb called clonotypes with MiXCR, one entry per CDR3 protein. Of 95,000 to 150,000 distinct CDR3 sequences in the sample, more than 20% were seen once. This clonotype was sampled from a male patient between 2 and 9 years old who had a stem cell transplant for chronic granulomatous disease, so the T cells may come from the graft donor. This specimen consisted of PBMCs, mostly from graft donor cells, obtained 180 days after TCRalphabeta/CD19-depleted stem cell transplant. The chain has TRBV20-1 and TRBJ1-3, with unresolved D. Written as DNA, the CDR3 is TGCAGTGCTAGACAAACCCGGACTGGAAACACCATATATTTT. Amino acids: CSARQTRTGNTIYF.